This T cell receptor beta chain was identified during a study of blood T cell repertoires in COVID-19. Study-level information: PBMCs, B-cell-depleted T cells, or T cells were the source of the cDNA or gDNA that made up the material.

With 5 bases clipped from V and 4 bases from J, the junction kept 11 bases outside the gene matches. Germline CDR1 and CDR2: LGHDT and YNNKEL (reference sequence). This CDR3 comprises 17 residues. In the original processing: The authors estimated nucleated cell counts from reference gene primer amplification. The assay was immunoSEQ multiplex PCR, and TCRdb's table has in-frame clones only and misses some. V, J and clone size are taken as reported in that table, and D and trimming were inferred from the DNA itself. The sample lists about 140,000 clones; over 80% were seen once. The source material was peripheral blood. This clonotype was sampled from a woman over 75 with acute or convalescent COVID-19. The chain has TRBV3-1 (or the pseudogene TRBV3-2) and TRBJ2-2; the match to TRBD1 covers 9 bases. Here the CDR3 reads CASSFFSRDRATGELFF. In DNA form, the CDR3 reads TGTGCCAGCAGCTTCTTTTCCCGGGACAGGGCCACCGGGGAGCTGTTTTTT.